The TCR beta chain described here comes from a study of blood T cell repertoires in COVID-19. Study-wide context: T cells, B-cell-depleted T cells, or PBMCs provided the cDNA or gDNA that served as material.

Seattle cases were enrolled at active infection and followed longitudinally. Methods used by the authors: Reference gene primer amplification yielded estimated nucleated cell counts. Sequenced by immunoSEQ multiplex PCR; TCRdb stores in-frame clones only, minus some. The DNA was the basis for D and trimming; V, J and clone size are from that table. Found here are tens of thousands of clones, approximately 80% of them singletons; the top ten hold approximately 15%. The germline gives CDR1 SGDLS, CDR2 YYNGEE. Between the trimmed V and J ends, which lost 3 bases and 3 bases, there was a span of 13 bases. The CDR3 spans 14 residues.

The chain has TRBV9 and TRBJ2-7, with D possibly matching TRBD1 (6 bases). The receptor was derived from a man between 60 and 70 years old with COVID-19, enrolled during active disease. Sequencing input: peripheral blood. CDR3 sequence (DNA): TGTGCCAGCAGCGCCGACGAGGGGGACTACGAGCAGTACTTC. It specifies CASSADEGDYEQYF. Full variable domain (outside the CDR3, taken from reference TRBV9 and TRBJ2-7): DSGVTQTPKHLITATGQRVTLRCSPRSGDLSVYWYQQSLDQGLQFLIQYYNGEERAKGNILERFSAQQFPDLHSELNLSSLELGDSALYFCASSADEGDYEQYFGPGTRLTVT.